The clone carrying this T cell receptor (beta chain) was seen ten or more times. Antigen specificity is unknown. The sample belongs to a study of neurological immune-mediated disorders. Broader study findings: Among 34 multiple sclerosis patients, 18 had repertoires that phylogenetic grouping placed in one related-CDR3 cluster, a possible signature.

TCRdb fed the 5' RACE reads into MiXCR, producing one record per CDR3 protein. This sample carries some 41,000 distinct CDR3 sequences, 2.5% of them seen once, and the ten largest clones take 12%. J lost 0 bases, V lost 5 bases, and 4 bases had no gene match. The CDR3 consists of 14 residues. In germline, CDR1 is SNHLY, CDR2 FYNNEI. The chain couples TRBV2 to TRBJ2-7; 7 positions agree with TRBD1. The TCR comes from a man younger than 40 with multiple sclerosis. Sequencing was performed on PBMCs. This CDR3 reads CASSFDRDSYEQYF. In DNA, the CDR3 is TGTGCCAGCAGTTTCGACAGGGACTCCTACGAGCAGTACTTC.